The clone carrying this T cell receptor (beta chain) was recorded once. Its antigen remains unidentified. This record comes from a study of chemoradiotherapy in HPV16-positive cancers. Whole-study findings and limits: Functional assays defining HPV-specific T cells used only a couple of HPV16-positive patients.

The CDR3 is 14 residues long. V lost 6 bases, J lost 5 bases, and 9 bases stayed unmatched. Looked up from germline, CDR1 is SNHLY and CDR2 is FYNNEI. TCRdb's table, derived via immunoSEQ multiplex PCR, lists solely in-frame clones and lacks some. The top ten hold around 3.4% of the sample, which has about 36,000 clones, over 80% seen once. This chain joins TRBV2 and TRBJ2-7; 8 bases are a match to TRBD1. The receptor was isolated from a human donor with HPV-associated anogenital cancer. Sequenced material: blood, taken from a patient who underwent chemoradiotherapy. CDR3 in amino acids: CASRGIRGRHEQYF. CDR3 in DNA: TGTGCCAGCAGGGGAATCAGGGGGCGCCACGAGCAGTACTTC.